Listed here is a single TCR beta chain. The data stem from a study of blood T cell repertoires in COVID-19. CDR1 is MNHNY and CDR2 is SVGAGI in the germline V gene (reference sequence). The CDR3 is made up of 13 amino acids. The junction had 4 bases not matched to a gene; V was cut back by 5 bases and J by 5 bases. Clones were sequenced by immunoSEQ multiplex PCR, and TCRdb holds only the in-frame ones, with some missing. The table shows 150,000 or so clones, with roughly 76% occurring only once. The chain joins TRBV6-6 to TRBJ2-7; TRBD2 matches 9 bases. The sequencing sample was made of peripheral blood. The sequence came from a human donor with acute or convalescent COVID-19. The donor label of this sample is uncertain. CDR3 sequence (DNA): TGTGCCAGCAGTCTAGCGGGGACGGACGAGCAGTACGTC. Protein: CASSLAGTDEQYV.